This T cell receptor (beta chain) comes out of a study of blood T cell repertoires in COVID-19. Background on the study: PBMCs, B-cell-depleted T cells, or T cells provided the cDNA or gDNA that made up the material.

The CDR3 runs 14 residues. From germline, CDR1 is MNHEY and CDR2 SVGAGI. Trimming removed 0 bases at V and 2 bases at J, with 7 bases between. Patients in Seattle were enrolled during active infection, then followed longitudinally. Methods used by the authors: Reference gene primer amplification gave nucleated cell count estimates. Data came from immunoSEQ multiplex PCR; TCRdb stores just in-frame clones and leaves some out. The V and J calls and the clone size are those of that table, but D and trimming were determined from the DNA. The sample lists 100,000 to 150,000 clones, around 70% occurring once.

Sequenced input: peripheral blood. The V gene is TRBV6-5, the J gene TRBJ2-5; no clear D gene. The clonotype was recovered from a man aged 80 or over with COVID-19, enrolled during active disease. The CDR3 DNA follows: TGTGCCAGCAGTTACTCTTACGGTCAAGAGACCCAGTACTTC. As protein: CASSYSYGQETQYF.